This TCR beta chain comes out of a study of shared clonotypes between healthy human individuals. Every subset's genomic DNA went evenly onto several immunoSEQ plates. As originally analysed: Filtering of immunoSEQ junctional sequences could not match full-length read filtering. The repertoire was sequenced with immunoSEQ multiplex PCR; TCRdb's copy has only in-frame clones and lacks some. From that table come the V and J calls and clone size; the DNA was used to work out D and trimming. The profile shows about 2 million clones, about 95% of them singletons. Germline-derived CDR1 and CDR2 are SEHNR and FQNEAQ (reference sequence). V gave up 6 bases and J gave up 4 bases, with 12 bases separating them. CDR3 length: 14 amino acids. Naive CD8 cells, CD45RO-negative and positively selected for CCR7, excluded terminally differentiated effector memory CD45RA+ cells.

This chain joins TRBV7-9 and TRBJ1-4; no firm D call. The sequenced material came from naive CD8+ T cells sorted from blood. This clonotype was obtained from a man between 18 and 29 years old in good health. The CDR3 region is CASSAKGGNEKLFF. The CDR3 DNA is TGTGCCAGCAGTGCTAAGGGAGGTAATGAAAAACTGTTTTTT.